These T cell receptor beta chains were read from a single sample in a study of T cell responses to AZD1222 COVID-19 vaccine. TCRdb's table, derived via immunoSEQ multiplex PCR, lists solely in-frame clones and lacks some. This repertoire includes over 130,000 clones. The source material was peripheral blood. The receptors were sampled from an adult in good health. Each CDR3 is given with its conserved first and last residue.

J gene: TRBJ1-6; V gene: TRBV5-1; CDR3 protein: CASSLEIQGGALSSPLHF
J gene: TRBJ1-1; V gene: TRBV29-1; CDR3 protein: CSAGLGARTEAFF
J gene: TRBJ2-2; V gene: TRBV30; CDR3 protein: CAWDPDTGELFF
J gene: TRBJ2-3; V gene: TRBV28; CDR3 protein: CASSYRGPDTQYF
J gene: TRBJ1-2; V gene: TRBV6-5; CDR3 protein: CASSRTGIYGYTF
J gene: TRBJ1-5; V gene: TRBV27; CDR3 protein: CASSGRGDQPQHF
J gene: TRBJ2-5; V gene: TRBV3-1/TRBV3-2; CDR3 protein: CASSQVPQETQYF
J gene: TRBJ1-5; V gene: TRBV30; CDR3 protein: CAWSMSTSNQPQHF
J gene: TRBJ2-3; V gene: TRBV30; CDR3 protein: CAWIHPSGGTDTQYF
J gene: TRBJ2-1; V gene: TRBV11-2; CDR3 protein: CASSLMWGEQFF
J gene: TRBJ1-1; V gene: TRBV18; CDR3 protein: CASSDRGLSSGTEAFF
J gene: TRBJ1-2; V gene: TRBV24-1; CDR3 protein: CATSDSGGPDYGYTF
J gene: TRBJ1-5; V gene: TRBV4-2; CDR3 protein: CASSRQGASNQPQHF
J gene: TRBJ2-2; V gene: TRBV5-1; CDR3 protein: CASRGDSVNTGELFF
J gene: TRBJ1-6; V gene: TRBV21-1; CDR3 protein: CASSKEGDTMSSYNSPLHF